A single sample is the source of the 7 T cell receptor beta chains below, sequenced in a study of chemoradiotherapy in HPV16-positive cancers. The assay was immunoSEQ multiplex PCR, and TCRdb's table has in-frame clones only and misses some. Of 15,000 to 20,000 clones in the sample, roughly nine tenths are singletons; the top ten hold 12% to 15%. Sequenced here: blood, sampled from a patient who underwent chemoradiotherapy. These receptors were collected from a human donor with HPV-associated anogenital cancer.

This chain uses TRBV28 with TRBJ2-7; 11 bases are shared with TRBD2. This CDR3 contains 14 residues. Germline values: CDR1 MDHEN, CDR2 SYDVKM. With 5 bases clipped from V and 3 bases from J, the junction kept 3 bases outside the gene matches. The CDR3, as DNA: TGTGCCAGCAGTCTTGGGACTAGCGGCTACGAGCAGTACTTC. It translates to CASSLGTSGYEQYF. The full variable domain, completed using reference TRBV28 and TRBJ2-7, is DVKVTQSSRYLVKRTGEKVFLECVQDMDHENMFWYRQDPGLGLRLIYFSYDVKMKEKGDIPEGYSVSREKKERFSLILESASTNQTSMYLCASSLGTSGYEQYFGPGTRLTVT.

The V and J genes are TRBV6-5 and TRBJ1-5; no definite D call. Germline values: CDR1 MNHEY, CDR2 SVGAGI. V dropped 0 bases and J dropped 4 bases, with 10 bases sitting between them. This CDR3 has 15 residues. The CDR3: CASSYSRDRNQPQHF. CDR3 coding DNA: TGTGCCAGCAGTTACTCGAGGGATAGGAATCAGCCCCAGCATTTT.

The CDR3 reads CASSSPDWVEAFF. The CDR3, as DNA: TGTGCCAGCAGCTCCCCCGATTGGGTTGAAGCTTTCTTT. The chain joins TRBV7-9 to TRBJ1-1, with unresolved D. There are 13 residues in the CDR3. Germline assignment: CDR1 SEHNR and CDR2 FQNEAQ (reference sequence). The V gene lost 4 bases and the J gene lost 7 bases, with 13 bases spanning the gap.

The chain joins TRBV5-4 to TRBJ2-2; D gene unclear. The V end was cut by 2 bases, the J end by 0 bases, with 14 bases between. This CDR3 spans 17 amino acids. Per germline, CDR1 SGHNT and CDR2 YYREEE (reference sequence). The CDR3 region has the DNA TGTGCCAGCAGCTTAAATCCGCTTGACTCGAACACCGGGGAGCTGTTTTTT. Translating it yields CASSLNPLDSNTGELFF.

This clone appeared a single time. The gene calls are TRBV2 and TRBJ1-3, with unresolved D. V was pared by 2 bases and J by 0 bases, with 8 bases between. CDR1 is SNHLY and CDR2 is FYNNEI in the germline V gene. The CDR3 extends over 15 amino acids. The CDR3 DNA reads as TGTGCCAGCAGTGAAACCGGGGTCTCTGGAAACACCATATATTTT. This translates into CASSETGVSGNTIYF.

The chain links TRBV2 to TRBJ2-2; tentative D call: TRBD2 (6 bases). CDR3 length equals 17 residues. Germline CDR1 SNHLY, CDR2 FYNNEI. V lost 9 bases and J 5 bases, leaving 25 bases between the germline ends. The CDR3 bases are TGTGCCAGGACGAATTACCCGGGACTTTCCTCAACCGGGGAGCTGTTTTTT. The encoded protein is CARTNYPGLSSTGELFF. Full variable domain (missing parts from reference TRBV2 and TRBJ2-2): EPEVTQTPSHQVTQMGQEVILRCVPISNHLYFYWYRQILGQKVEFLVSFYNNEISEKSEIFDDQFSVERPDGSNFTLKIRSTKLEDSAMYFCARTNYPGLSSTGELFFGEGSRLTVL.

The chain recombines TRBV6-1 with TRBJ1-4; D remains ambiguous. The CDR3 extends over 16 amino acids. CDR1 MNHNS and CDR2 SASEGT come from the germline V gene. V was cut by 0 bases and J by 5 bases, with 13 bases left in between. The CDR3 protein is CASSEAGITTNEKLFF. CDR3 bases: TGTGCCAGCAGTGAAGCAGGCATAACTACCAATGAAAAACTGTTTTTT.